Shown below are 25 T cell receptor beta chains from a single sample sequenced in a study of OX40 agonist ivuxolimab in advanced cancers. This table comes from immunoSEQ multiplex PCR, and its TCRdb copy is limited to in-frame clones, with some not included. The profile shows roughly 90,000 clones, roughly 89% of them singletons. The sequencing used CD4+ or CD8+ T cells sorted from blood, collected in a trial of the OX40 agonist ivuxolimab. The receptor set was obtained from an adult with an advanced solid tumor such as melanoma, head and neck, liver or kidney cancer.

The J gene is TRBJ1-5, the V gene TRBV10-3, with D possibly TRBD1 on 6 matching bases. The germline gives CDR1 ENHRY, CDR2 SYGVKD. V dropped 0 bases and J dropped 1 base, with 10 bases sitting between them. This CDR3 has 16 amino acids. CDR3 DNA sequence: TGTGCCATCAGTGAGTCGAATCAGGGGAGCAATCAGCCCCAGCATTTT. It is translated as CAISESNQGSNQPQHF.

The chain recombines TRBV9 with TRBJ2-2; D remains ambiguous. The CDR3 runs 12 residues. V was trimmed by 4 bases and J by 6 bases, leaving 7 bases between them. The V gene's germline CDR1 is SGDLS and CDR2 YYNGEE. The CDR3 spells CASSPRPGELFF. The CDR3 nucleotides are TGTGCCAGCAGCCCACGGCCCGGGGAGCTGTTTTTT.

The rearrangement uses TRBV7-9 and TRBJ1-1, with D maybe TRBD1 (5 bases). V was cut by 5 bases and J by 0 bases, with 13 bases left in between. This CDR3 is built from 15 residues. The germline V gene encodes CDR1 SEHNR and CDR2 FQNEAQ (reference sequence). The CDR3 region has the DNA TGTGCCAGCAGCCTATGGACAAACATGAACACTGAAGCTTTCTTT. Translation: CASSLWTNMNTEAFF.

The rearrangement uses TRBV7-8 and TRBJ1-5; weak D call: TRBD1 (6 bases). With 5 bases removed from V and 2 bases from J, the gap between germline ends came to 13 bases. This CDR3 is 15 amino acids long. The germline V gene encodes CDR1 SGHVS and CDR2 FQNEAQ. Written as DNA, the CDR3 is TGTGCCAGCAGCCGAGAGGGGGGGGGCAATCAGCCCCAGCATTTT. It yields the protein CASSREGGGNQPQHF.

This clone came up a few times. The chain combines TRBV29-1 with TRBJ2-1, with D possibly being TRBD1 or TRBD2 (5 bases each). This CDR3 contains 14 residues. Germline V gene sequence: CDR1 SQVTM, CDR2 ANQGSEA. Trimming pared 7 bases from V and 7 bases from J, leaving 20 bases between. The CDR3 sequence is CSGGVSLTLNEQFF. CDR3 DNA sequence: TGCAGCGGAGGGGTGTCCCTGACCCTTAATGAGCAGTTCTTC.

V usage is TRBV6-1 and J usage is TRBJ2-7, with D tentatively TRBD1 (6 bases). The germline gives CDR1 MNHNS, CDR2 SASEGT. This CDR3 has 14 residues. V lost 4 bases, J lost 0 bases, and 10 bases lay in between. The CDR3 sequence is CASSGDRSSYEQYF. The CDR3 DNA follows: TGTGCCAGCAGTGGCGACAGGAGCTCCTACGAGCAGTACTTC.

The chain is built from TRBV6-4 and TRBJ1-2; 10 nucleotides line up with TRBD1. Germline V gene data show CDR1 as MRHNA and CDR2 as SNTAGT. Trimming cost V 2 bases and J 6 bases; bases outside gene matches: 3. This CDR3 has 14 residues. The CDR3 DNA sequence: TGTGCCAGCAGTGACCCCGGGACAGGGGATGGCTACACCTTC. Amino acid sequence: CASSDPGTGDGYTF.

This clone was seen only a few times. V gene TRBV29-1 combines with J gene TRBJ1-5; D possibly corresponds to TRBD1 (6 bases). Trimming took off 8 bases at V and 4 bases at J, with 18 bases between the two ends. This CDR3 contains 14 residues. The germline V gene has CDR1 SQVTM and CDR2 ANQGSEA. The CDR3 DNA is TGCAGCTTCCGACAGGCGGGGGAGAATCAGCCCCAGCATTTT. The encoded protein is CSFRQAGENQPQHF.

This sequence joins TRBV6-5 and TRBJ1-6; D is perhaps TRBD1 (5 bases). This CDR3 has 14 residues. Germline CDR1 reads MNHEY; CDR2 reads SVGAGI. V lost 6 bases, J lost 4 bases, and 10 bases lay in between. CDR3 region: CASRPTDYNSPLHF. The DNA of the CDR3 is TGTGCCAGCAGACCGACAGATTATAATTCACCCCTCCACTTT.

The chain employs TRBV10-2 and TRBJ1-1; no clear D gene. Per the germline V gene, CDR1 is WSHSY and CDR2 is SAAADI. CDR3 size: 12 residues. V was pared by 10 bases and J by 1 base, with 10 bases between. CDR3 in amino acids: CATAPGNTEAFF. CDR3 sequence (DNA): TGCGCCACCGCCCCAGGGAACACTGAAGCTTTCTTT.

This clone was recorded once. J is TRBJ1-2 and V is TRBV30; TRBD1 matches 9 bases. J gave up 4 bases and V 1 base, and 10 bases lay outside the gene matches. This CDR3 spans 16 amino acids. Germline values: CDR1 GTSNPN, CDR2 SVGIG (reference sequence). The CDR3 here is CAWSGAGTGNFYGYTF. The CDR3 coding sequence is TGTGCCTGGAGTGGAGCCGGGACAGGGAACTTCTATGGCTACACCTTC.

This rearrangement joins TRBV7-6 to TRBJ1-4; no reliable D call. The CDR3 spans 12 residues. Germline CDR1 reads SGHVS; CDR2 reads FNYEAQ. V was shortened by 3 bases and J by 3 bases, with 2 bases between the two germline ends. The CDR3 is CASSFPNEKLFF. The CDR3 DNA follows: TGTGCCAGCAGCTTCCCTAATGAAAAACTGTTTTTT.

Concerning this clone: Other DNA sequences in the same sample also yield this CDR3. The V and J genes are TRBV30 and TRBJ2-1; 9 bases line up with TRBD2. Germline CDR1 is GTSNPN and CDR2 is SVGIG (reference sequence). V dropped 0 bases and J dropped 4; count of bases not matched to a gene: 4. The CDR3 runs 15 residues. CDR3 sequence: CAWSVGLAGYNEQFF. The CDR3 nucleotides are TGTGCCTGGAGTGTTGGGCTAGCGGGGTACAATGAGCAGTTCTTC.

The gene calls are TRBV2 and TRBJ1-3, with D unclear. Germline assignment: CDR1 SNHLY and CDR2 FYNNEI. Trimming stripped 2 bases from V and 0 bases from J, with 8 bases between. The CDR3 contains 15 residues. The CDR3: CASSEQRYSGNTIYF. CDR3 sequence (DNA): TGTGCCAGCAGTGAACAGAGGTACTCTGGAAACACCATATATTTT. Full variable domain (outside the CDR3, taken from reference TRBV2 and TRBJ1-3): EPEVTQTPSHQVTQMGQEVILRCVPISNHLYFYWYRQILGQKVEFLVSFYNNEISEKSEIFDDQFSVERPDGSNFTLKIRSTKLEDSAMYFCASSEQRYSGNTIYFGEGSWLTVV.

As DNA, the CDR3 is TGTGCCAGCAGCTTCCCTTCGACCCCCGGGGACTATGGCTACACCTTC. This gives the protein CASSFPSTPGDYGYTF. V and J are TRBV7-2 and TRBJ1-2, with unresolved D. The CDR3 is made up of 16 amino acids. The ends were cut back, 3 bases at V and 3 bases at J, with 17 bases in the middle. CDR1 is SGHTA and CDR2 is FQGNSA in the germline V gene.

The chain joins TRBV5-6 to TRBJ2-2; no clear D gene. CDR1 and CDR2 (germline): SGHDT, YYEEEE. CDR3 length equals 11 residues. V gave up 2 bases and J gave up 9 bases, with 5 bases separating them. The CDR3 nucleotides are TGTGCCAGCAGCTTATTCCGGGAGCTGTTTTTT. Protein product: CASSLFRELFF.

The genes are TRBV15 and TRBJ1-5; D is possibly TRBD1 (5 bases). CDR1 and CDR2 from the germline V gene are LNHNV and YYDKDF (reference sequence). The ends were cut back, 0 bases at V and 8 bases at J, with 14 bases in the middle. The CDR3 runs to 15 residues. The DNA of the CDR3 is TGTGCCACCAGCAGAGATAGGGGTGTGAGGGAGCCCCAGCATTTT. Translation: CATSRDRGVREPQHF.

This chain connects TRBV5-1 to TRBJ2-1; 8 bases match TRBD1. J lost 0 bases, V lost 8 bases, and 10 bases had no gene match. The germline CDR1 and CDR2 sequences are SGHRS and YFSETQ. The CDR3 length is 16 residues. This CDR3 is CASQDRGTGSYNEQFF. CDR3 sequence (DNA): TGCGCCAGTCAAGACAGGGGTACGGGCTCCTACAATGAGCAGTTCTTC.

The rearrangement uses TRBV2 and TRBJ2-6; D gene uncertain. Germline-derived CDR1 and CDR2 are SNHLY and FYNNEI. V was trimmed by 2 bases and J by 1 base, leaving 6 bases between them. The CDR3 extends over 15 amino acids. DNA for the CDR3: TGTGCCAGCAGTGAATCCGGGTCTGGGGCCAACGTCCTGACTTTC. Translation: CASSESGSGANVLTF.

The CDR3, as DNA: TGTGCCAGCAGTGAGGGGAAGGGGAGCTCCTACGAGCAGTACTTC. Its translation: CASSEGKGSSYEQYF. V and J are TRBV2 and TRBJ2-7; D may be TRBD1 or TRBD2 (5 bases each). Germline CDR1 is SNHLY and CDR2 is FYNNEI. The CDR3 totals 15 residues. Trimming removed 3 bases from V and 0 bases from J, with 12 bases in between.

This clone was observed a few times. The chain couples TRBV28 to TRBJ1-5, with 7 positions matching TRBD1. With V trimmed by 7 bases and J by 6 bases, 9 bases remained unmatched. The V gene's germline CDR1 is MDHEN and CDR2 SYDVKM. There are 14 residues in the CDR3. CDR3 protein: CASTIQGLVQPQHF. The CDR3 region has the DNA TGTGCCAGCACGATACAGGGGCTTGTTCAGCCCCAGCATTTT.

The rearrangement uses TRBV18 and TRBJ2-7; 15 bases map to TRBD2. The CDR3 has 15 residues. Trimming at V came to 4 bases and at J to 4 bases, leaving 2 bases not matched to a gene. Germline V gives CDR1 KGHSH, CDR2 LQKENI. In nucleotides, the CDR3 is TGTGCCAGCTCACGCGGACTAGCGGGGGGGTACGAGCAGTACTTC. Translation: CASSRGLAGGYEQYF. The whole variable domain, remainder taken from reference TRBV18 and TRBJ2-7, is NAGVMQNPRHLVRRRGQEARLRCSPMKGHSHVYWYRQLPEEGLKFMVYLQKENIIDESGMPKERFSAEFPKEGPSILRIQQVVRGDSAAYFCASSRGLAGGYEQYFGPGTRLTVT.

The V gene is TRBV4-2, the J gene TRBJ2-3; 9 positions match TRBD2. The germline gives CDR1 LGHNA, CDR2 YNFKEQ. This CDR3 is built from 16 residues. V trimming: 1 base; J trimming: 8 bases; junction bases outside the gene matches: 10. CDR3 in DNA: TGTGCCAGCAGCCAAGCGACAGGCGGGGGGGCTCCTACGCAGTATTTT. It translates to CASSQATGGGAPTQYF.

The chain joins TRBV6-5 to TRBJ2-5, with D possibly TRBD1 on 5 matching bases. Germline V gene sequence: CDR1 MNHEY, CDR2 SVGAGI. This CDR3 region has 14 residues. V was cut by 2 bases and J by 5 bases, with 12 bases left in between. In nucleotides, the CDR3 is TGTGCCAGCAGTTACGGGCGACAGAGGGAGACCCAGTACTTC. It is translated as CASSYGRQRETQYF.

The chain employs TRBV4-2 and TRBJ1-4; D is uncertain. Trimming pared 1 base from V and 4 bases from J, leaving 16 bases between. Looked up from germline, CDR1 is LGHNA and CDR2 is YNFKEQ. This CDR3 spans 17 amino acids. The DNA of the CDR3 is TGTGCCAGCAGCCAAGCCGGTATGCGGGGAATTAATGAAAAACTGTTTTTT. Translating it yields CASSQAGMRGINEKLFF.